A single sample is the source of the 14 T cell receptor beta chains below, sequenced in a study of siplizumab effects on memory and regulatory T cells. Sequenced by immunoSEQ multiplex PCR; TCRdb stores in-frame clones only, minus some. The data contain around 94,000 clones, approximately 90% of them seen just once; the ten biggest clones take up 0.85% to 1.2%. Specimen: CD4+ T cells sorted from blood. The receptors derive from a human donor in good health.

The genes are TRBV9 and TRBJ2-1, with D unclear. V was cut by 4 bases and J by 2 bases, with 10 bases left in between. This CDR3 comprises 14 residues. In germline, CDR1 is SGDLS, CDR2 YYNGEE. CDR3 residues: CASSPSPAYNEQFF. The CDR3 coding sequence is TGTGCCAGCAGCCCAAGCCCCGCCTACAATGAGCAGTTCTTC.

The chain carries TRBV6-5 and TRBJ2-7; D is unresolved. The V and J ends lost 2 bases and 6 bases respectively, with 11 bases between them. The CDR3 has 13 amino acids. CDR1 and CDR2 (germline): MNHEY, SVGAGI. The CDR3 reads CASSYVRWGEQYF. CDR3 DNA: TGTGCCAGCAGTTACGTGAGGTGGGGCGAGCAGTACTTC.

J is TRBJ2-7 and V is TRBV18, with 8 bases identical to TRBD2. The CDR3 is 13 residues long. V lost 7 bases to trimming and J lost 6 bases; unmatched junction nucleotides: 8. The germline CDR1 and CDR2 sequences are KGHSH and LQKENI. The CDR3 DNA reads TGTGCCAGCTTGGGACTAGTGGAAGGCGAGCAGTACTTC. Protein: CASLGLVEGEQYF.

The CDR3: CASSSGQNTEAFF. The CDR3 coding sequence is TGTGCCAGCAGCTCCGGACAGAACACTGAAGCTTTCTTT. The chain joins TRBV7-3 to TRBJ1-1; a possible D gene is TRBD1 (5 bases). V lost 4 bases to trimming and J lost 1 base, with 7 bases between them. The CDR3 has 13 amino acids. The germline CDR1 and CDR2 sequences are SGHTA and FQGTGA. The full variable domain, in which reference TRBV7-3 and TRBJ1-1 provide the parts outside the CDR3, is GAGVSQTPSNKVTEKGKYVELRCDPISGHTALYWYRQSLGQGPEFLIYFQGTGAADDSGLPNDRFFAVRPEGSVSTLKIQRTERGDSAVYLCASSSGQNTEAFFGQGTRLTVV.

The chain couples TRBV19 to TRBJ2-7; 7 nucleotides match TRBD1. Germline CDR1 and CDR2: LNHDA and SQIVND (reference sequence). J gave up 2 bases and V 1 base, and 11 bases lay outside the gene matches. The CDR3 contains 17 residues. The CDR3 nucleotides are TGTGCCAGTAGTATAGGGCTCTTGAACAGGGGAGCCTACGAGCAGTACTTC. It is translated as CASSIGLLNRGAYEQYF. Based on the CDR3 plus reference TRBV19 and TRBJ2-7, the full variable domain is DGGITQSPKYLFRKEGQNVTLSCEQNLNHDAMYWYRQDPGQGLRLIYYSQIVNDFQKGDIAEGYSVSREKKESFPLTVTSAQKNPTAFYLCASSIGLLNRGAYEQYFGPGTRLTVT.

The CDR3 sequence is CASGGVTGELFF. CDR3 sequence (DNA): TGTGCCAGCGGAGGGGTCACCGGGGAGCTGTTTTTT. The gene calls are TRBV6-5 and TRBJ2-2; D may be TRBD2 (6 bases). Germline V lookup: CDR1 MNHEY, CDR2 SVGAGI. This CDR3 contains 12 residues. Trimming stripped 8 bases from V and 4 bases from J, with 8 bases between.

The chain combines TRBV4-1 with TRBJ2-3, with 7 bases lining up with TRBD2. V lost 3 bases to trimming and J lost 6 bases; unmatched junction nucleotides: 15. Per the germline V gene, CDR1 is MGHRA and CDR2 is YSYEKL. The CDR3 is 17 residues long. The CDR3 spells CASSHPASGGSRDTQYF. For the CDR3, the DNA is TGCGCCAGCAGCCACCCTGCCTCGGGCGGGAGTCGGGATACGCAGTATTTT.

The chain employs TRBV5-6 and TRBJ2-3; tentatively, D is TRBD2 (7 bases). This CDR3 has 17 residues. With 0 bases removed from V and 3 bases from J, the gap between germline ends came to 17 bases. Germline CDR1 reads SGHDT; CDR2 reads YYEEEE. CDR3 DNA sequence: TGTGCCAGCAGCTTGGTGGGAGGGCGGGACATTACAGATACGCAGTATTTT. It specifies CASSLVGGRDITDTQYF.

This clone was picked up one time. The rearrangement uses TRBV5-4 and TRBJ2-1; D possibly corresponds to TRBD2 (5 bases). This CDR3 is built from 17 residues. Trimming cost V 0 bases and J 1 base, with 14 bases left between them. Germline lookup yields CDR1 SGHNT and CDR2 YYREEE (reference sequence). Here the CDR3 reads CASSLVRNERSYNEQFF. The DNA for the CDR3 is TGTGCCAGCAGCTTGGTAAGGAATGAGCGGTCCTACAATGAGCAGTTCTTC.

The chain combines TRBV7-6 with TRBJ2-5; TRBD1 matches 10 bases. The J call could be wrong; TRBJ2-7 is a better fit for the DNA end. The CDR3 sequence is 15 residues long. Germline V gives CDR1 SGHVS, CDR2 FNYEAQ. CDR3 in amino acids: CASSLQEGQGYEQYF. The DNA of the CDR3 is TGTGCCAGCAGCTTACAGGAGGGACAGGGGTACGAGCAGTACTTC.

V and J are TRBV5-1 and TRBJ2-2; D unclear. The CDR3 loop spans 15 amino acids. The V and J ends lost 3 bases and 0 bases respectively, with 9 bases between them. In germline, CDR1 is SGHRS, CDR2 YFSETQ. Here the CDR3 DNA reads TGCGCCAGCAGCTACGGGCAAACGAACACCGGGGAGCTGTTTTTT. Amino acid sequence: CASSYGQTNTGELFF.

The chain recombines TRBV5-1 with TRBJ2-2; 9 positions agree with TRBD2. This CDR3 spans 17 amino acids. The V gene's germline CDR1 is SGHRS and CDR2 YFSETQ. The trim removed 4 bases at V and 6 bases at J, leaving 13 bases unmatched. The CDR3 coding sequence is TGCGCCAGCAGCGTAATAGCGGGAGATACGATGCCCGGGGAGCTGTTTTTT. Protein sequence: CASSVIAGDTMPGELFF.

The chain couples TRBV7-8 to TRBJ2-2; a possible D gene is TRBD1 (5 bases). The CDR3 has 15 amino acids. CDR1 and CDR2 from the germline V gene are SGHVS and FQNEAQ. The V end lost 5 bases, the J end lost 5 bases, and 15 bases lay between the germline ends. Here the CDR3 reads CASSRYGAGTGELFF. Here the CDR3 DNA reads TGTGCCAGCAGCCGGTATGGGGCCGGGACCGGGGAGCTGTTTTTT.

V is TRBV5-1 and J is TRBJ2-7; TRBD2 matches at 11 bases. Germline values: CDR1 SGHRS, CDR2 YFSETQ. V lost 2 bases and J lost 6; bases outside the gene matches: 16. The CDR3 runs 18 residues. CDR3 sequence: CASSFGRGLAGGRGEQYF. Here the CDR3 DNA reads TGCGCCAGCAGCTTTGGCAGGGGTCTAGCGGGAGGCCGAGGCGAGCAGTACTTC.